This is a list of T cell receptor beta chains from one sample in a study of T cell repertoires in cytomegalovirus infection. These receptors' antigens are unknown. A single record per CDR3 protein comes from TCRdb applying MiXCR to the reads. The table records about 500,000 distinct CDR3 sequences, around 30% of them present only once. The material was cultured PBMCs, obtained from culture after CMV antigen stimulation. The receptors originated from a human donor in good health (CMV status not recorded). Some clones in this sample may be carry-over from other donors' samples. Both conserved end residues are part of each CDR3.

TRBJ1-3	TRBV7-4	CASSLFRDRGGDSGNTIYF
TRBJ2-5	TRBV7-2	CASSLDSLRETQYF
TRBJ2-5	TRBV2	CASSLSGPSQSATQYF
TRBJ2-4	TRBV6-6	CASRGLAEGNLAKNIQYF
TRBJ2-3	TRBV24-1	CATSDLLDGTDTQYF
TRBJ1-5	TRBV7-9	CASSLASSDKPQHF
TRBJ1-3	TRBV7-2	CASSPQQGSSGNTIYF
TRBJ2-5	TRBV20-1	CSARVLAGETQYF
TRBJ2-5	TRBV20-1	CSALPGTGGETQYF
TRBJ2-3	TRBV7-2	CASMAGVANTQYF
TRBJ1-1	TRBV19	CASSPYTRSILTEAFF
TRBJ1-5	TRBV12-5	CASGTGGGSNQPQHF
TRBJ1-1	TRBV5-4	CASSLTEYAEAFF
TRBJ2-5	TRBV4-2	CASSQGLLETQYF
TRBJ1-2	TRBV7-2	CASSLELRTLQGYTF
TRBJ2-7	TRBV6-2/TRBV6-3	CASSLIMGSSEQYF
TRBJ1-1	TRBV12-3/TRBV12-4	CASSGQGGRTEAFF
TRBJ2-2	TRBV7-4	CASSQREQYTGELFF
TRBJ2-4	TRBV5-6	CASSFPRQQNIQYF
TRBJ1-2	TRBV19	CASNRQATNYGYTF
TRBJ1-3	TRBV7-6	CASSLEGRISGNTIYF
TRBJ1-1	TRBV4-1	CASSQEKGLNTEAFF
TRBJ2-1	TRBV6-6	CASSPPLVNEQFF
TRBJ1-3	TRBV5-5	CASSLVPGGSGNTIYF
TRBJ1-1	TRBV6-2/TRBV6-3	CASSYSTDYMNTEAFF
TRBJ1-2	TRBV12-3/TRBV12-4	CASTGTGRNYGYTF
TRBJ1-6	TRBV20-1	CSVTTDSPPGYSPLHF
TRBJ2-3	TRBV24-1	CATSDLYSGNTDTQYF